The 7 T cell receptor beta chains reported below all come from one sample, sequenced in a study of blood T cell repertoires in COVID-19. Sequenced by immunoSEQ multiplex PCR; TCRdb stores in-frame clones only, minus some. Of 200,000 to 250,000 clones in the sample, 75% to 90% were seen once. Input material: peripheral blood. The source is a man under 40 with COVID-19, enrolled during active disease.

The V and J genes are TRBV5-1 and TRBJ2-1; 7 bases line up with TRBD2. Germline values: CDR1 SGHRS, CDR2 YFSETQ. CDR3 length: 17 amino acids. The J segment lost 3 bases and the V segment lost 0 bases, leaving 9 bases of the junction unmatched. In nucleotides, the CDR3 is TGCGCCAGCAGCTTGGTCCCATCCAGCGGGAACTACAATGAGCAGTTCTTC. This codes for CASSLVPSSGNYNEQFF.

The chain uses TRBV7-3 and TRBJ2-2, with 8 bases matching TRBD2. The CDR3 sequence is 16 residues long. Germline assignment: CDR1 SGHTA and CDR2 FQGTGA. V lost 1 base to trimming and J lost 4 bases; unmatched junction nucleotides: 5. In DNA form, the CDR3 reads TGTGCCAGCAGCTTAATCCCTAGCGGGTTCACCGGGGAGCTGTTTTTT. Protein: CASSLIPSGFTGELFF.

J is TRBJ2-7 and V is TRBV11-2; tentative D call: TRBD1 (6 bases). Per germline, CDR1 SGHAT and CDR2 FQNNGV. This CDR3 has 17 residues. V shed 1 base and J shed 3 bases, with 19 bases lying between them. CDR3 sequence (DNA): TGTGCCAGCAGCTTAGCTCACATTAGGCAGGGGTTCTACGAGCAGTACTTC. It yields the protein CASSLAHIRQGFYEQYF.

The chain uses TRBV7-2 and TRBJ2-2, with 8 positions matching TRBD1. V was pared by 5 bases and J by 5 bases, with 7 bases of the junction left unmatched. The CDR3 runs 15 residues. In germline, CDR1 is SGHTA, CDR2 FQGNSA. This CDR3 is CASSLRTGRTGELFF. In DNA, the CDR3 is TGTGCCAGCAGCCTAAGGACAGGGCGAACCGGGGAGCTGTTTTTT.

CDR3 in amino acids: CASSLYPVFPGYTF. CDR3 nucleotides: TGTGCCAGCAGCTTATACCCAGTCTTCCCGGGCTACACCTTC. The chain is built from TRBV7-2 and TRBJ1-2; D remains ambiguous. CDR3 length: 14 amino acids. CDR1 SGHTA and CDR2 FQGNSA come from the germline V gene. V lost 2 bases and J 8 bases, leaving 15 bases between the germline ends.

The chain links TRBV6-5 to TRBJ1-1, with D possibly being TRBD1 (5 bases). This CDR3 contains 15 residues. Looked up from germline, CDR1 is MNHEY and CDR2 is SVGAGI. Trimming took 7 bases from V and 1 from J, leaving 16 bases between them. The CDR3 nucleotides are TGTGCCAGCAATAGACAGCCTAGAACGAACACTGAAGCTTTCTTT. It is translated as CASNRQPRTNTEAFF.

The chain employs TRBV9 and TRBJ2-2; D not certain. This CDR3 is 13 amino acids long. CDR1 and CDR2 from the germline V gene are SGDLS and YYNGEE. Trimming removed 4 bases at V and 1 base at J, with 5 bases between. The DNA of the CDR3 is TGTGCCAGCAGCTCCTGGAACACCGGGGAGCTGTTTTTT. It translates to CASSSWNTGELFF.